Presented here are 26 T cell receptor beta chains from one specimen sequenced in a study of T cell responses to AZD1222 COVID-19 vaccine. Profiled with immunoSEQ multiplex PCR; TCRdb holds only in-frame clones, not every one. The data contain 120,000 to 150,000 clones, 70% to 90% of them singletons. This specimen was peripheral blood, taken on day 0 of AZD1222 vaccination. The receptor source for this set is an adult in good health.

The rearrangement joins TRBV12-3 or TRBV12-4 to TRBJ1-2; no clear D gene. The CDR3 sequence is 13 residues long. Trimming shortened V by 5 bases and J by 7 bases, and 14 bases separated the two germline ends. Written as DNA, the CDR3 is TGTGCCAGCAGTCGTAAACCAGGTAGTGGCTACACCTTC. Its translation: CASSRKPGSGYTF.

The chain has TRBV19 and TRBJ1-5; TRBD1 is a possible D gene (5 bases). The CDR3 spans 14 residues. V was clipped by 2 bases and J by 1 base, with 6 bases between them. The germline CDR1 and CDR2 sequences are LNHDA and SQIVND (reference sequence). The CDR3 here is CASSITGSNQPQHF. The CDR3 DNA is TGTGCCAGTAGTATAACAGGAAGCAATCAGCCCCAGCATTTT. Full variable domain (missing parts from reference TRBV19 and TRBJ1-5): DGGITQSPKYLFRKEGQNVTLSCEQNLNHDAMYWYRQDPGQGLRLIYYSQIVNDFQKGDIAEGYSVSREKKESFPLTVTSAQKNPTAFYLCASSITGSNQPQHFGDGTRLSIL.

V is TRBV12-3 or TRBV12-4 and J is TRBJ2-2; 7 bases are shared with TRBD2. This CDR3 spans 13 amino acids. V lost 10 bases and J lost 7; bases outside the gene matches: 9. The CDR3 region is CAITTSWGGELFF. The CDR3 DNA reads TGTGCCATCACGACTAGCTGGGGCGGGGAGCTGTTTTTT.

J is TRBJ1-4 and V is TRBV7-9; D is possibly TRBD1 (6 bases). V was clipped by 0 bases and J by 8 bases, with 7 bases between them. This CDR3 is built from 13 residues. Germline-derived CDR1 and CDR2 are SEHNR and FQNEAQ (reference sequence). The CDR3 loop is CASSLAGAEKLFF. Written as DNA, the CDR3 is TGTGCCAGCAGCTTAGCGGGGGCCGAAAAACTGTTTTTT.

The chain has TRBV2 and TRBJ1-4; 7 bases agree with TRBD1. This CDR3 contains 14 residues. Per germline, CDR1 SNHLY and CDR2 FYNNEI. Germline trimming cut 7 bases from V and 4 bases from J; bases unmatched to any gene: 6. The CDR3 is CASKRAGGNEKLFF. CDR3 bases: TGTGCCAGCAAGCGTGCAGGGGGTAATGAAAAACTGTTTTTT.

The V call is TRBV7-6, the J call TRBJ1-4, with a tentative D call TRBD1 (6 bases). The CDR3 sequence is 16 residues long. Germline V gene sequence: CDR1 SGHVS, CDR2 FNYEAQ. The germline V and J ends were trimmed by 5 bases and 3 bases, with 16 bases remaining between them. The chain's CDR3 is CASSRWGAQANEKLFF. The CDR3 nucleotides read TGTGCCAGCAGCCGGTGGGGGGCGCAGGCTAATGAAAAACTGTTTTTT.

The CDR3 DNA follows: TGTGCCACCAGATCCTATTTTAAAGCTTTCTTT. Protein sequence: CATRSYFKAFF. The chain uses TRBV12-3 or TRBV12-4 and TRBJ1-1; no clear D gene. The CDR3 covers 11 residues. V was shortened by 10 bases and J by 9 bases, with 15 bases between the two germline ends.

The chain links TRBV11-1 to TRBJ2-1; possibly TRBD2 for D (5 bases). CDR3 length: 15 residues. Trimming cost V 6 bases and J 4 bases, with 16 bases left between them. Per germline, CDR1 SGHAT and CDR2 FQDESV (reference sequence). Written as DNA, the CDR3 is TGTGCCAGCAGACCTCAGACTAACCCTTACAATGAGCAGTTCTTC. Its translation is CASRPQTNPYNEQFF.

The chain has TRBV2 and TRBJ1-3; D is uncertain. Trimming removed 2 bases from V and 0 bases from J, with 8 bases in between. The germline CDR1 and CDR2 sequences are SNHLY and FYNNEI. The CDR3 loop spans 15 amino acids. CDR3 coding DNA: TGTGCCAGCAGTGAACGAGTATACTCTGGAAACACCATATATTTT. It encodes CASSERVYSGNTIYF.

The rearrangement uses TRBV7-2 and TRBJ1-1; TRBD1 is a possible D gene (6 bases). The germline V and J ends were trimmed by 4 bases and 0 bases, with 12 bases remaining between them. Per germline, CDR1 SGHTA and CDR2 FQGNSA. The CDR3 extends over 15 amino acids. The CDR3, as DNA: TGTGCCAGCAGCTCCCAGGGGCCTATGAACACTGAAGCTTTCTTT. Translation gives CASSSQGPMNTEAFF.

This chain links TRBV30 with TRBJ1-6; a weak D match, TRBD1 (6 bases). Trimming removed 0 bases from V and 11 bases from J, with 11 bases in between. CDR1 and CDR2 (germline): GTSNPN, SVGIG (reference sequence). The CDR3 is 13 amino acids. The CDR3 region is CAWSVGEGAPLHF. The CDR3 DNA is TGTGCCTGGAGTGTAGGAGAGGGGGCACCCCTCCACTTT.

The J gene is TRBJ2-1, the V gene TRBV5-6; 9 bases line up with TRBD1. CDR3 length equals 17 residues. Germline V gene sequence: CDR1 SGHDT, CDR2 YYEEEE. V shed 3 bases, J shed 0 bases, and the junction held 7 bases outside the gene matches. This CDR3 reads CASSWGGTGSSYNEQFF. As DNA, the CDR3 is TGTGCCAGCAGCTGGGGCGGGACAGGGAGCTCCTACAATGAGCAGTTCTTC. Full variable domain (outside the CDR3, taken from reference TRBV5-6 and TRBJ2-1): DAGVTQSPTHLIKTRGQQVTLRCSPKSGHDTVSWYQQALGQGPQFIFQYYEEEERQRGNFPDRFSGHQFPNYSSELNVNALLLGDSALYLCASSWGGTGSSYNEQFFGPGTRLTVL.

The rearrangement links TRBV29-1 to TRBJ1-1; D gene uncertain. The CDR3 spans 13 residues. V gave up 4 bases and J gave up 1 base, with 10 bases separating them. Germline-derived CDR1 and CDR2 are SQVTM and ANQGSEA. The CDR3 sequence: CSVVKTRNTEAFF. CDR3 nucleotide sequence: TGCAGCGTTGTTAAGACAAGGAACACTGAAGCTTTCTTT.

This chain connects TRBV29-1 to TRBJ1-2, with D unclear. The CDR3 runs to 13 residues. Per germline, CDR1 SQVTM and CDR2 ANQGSEA. The V and J ends lost 3 bases and 4 bases respectively, with 12 bases between them. CDR3 bases: TGCAGCGTTGAGCCAGCTTCTACCTATGGCTACACCTTC. Translating it yields CSVEPASTYGYTF. Variable domain in full (rest from reference TRBV29-1 and TRBJ1-2): SAVISQKPSRDICQRGTSLTIQCQVDSQVTMMFWYRQQPGQSLTLIATANQGSEATYESGFVIDKFPISRPNLTFSTLTVSNMSPEDSSIYLCSVEPASTYGYTFGSGTRLTVV.

The V call is TRBV5-1, the J call TRBJ2-2, with TRBD1 matching 7 bases. This CDR3 is 16 amino acids long. The germline gives CDR1 SGHRS, CDR2 YFSETQ. Unmatched junction bases numbered 5, after V lost 2 bases and J lost 1 base. The CDR3 loop is CASSFQDRQNTGELFF. The CDR3 DNA reads TGCGCCAGCAGCTTTCAGGACAGGCAGAACACCGGGGAGCTGTTTTTT.

J is TRBJ2-1 and V is TRBV14; D unclear. This CDR3 region has 15 residues. The V end was cut by 5 bases, the J end by 8 bases, with 19 bases between. Germline lookup yields CDR1 SGHDN and CDR2 FVKESK. This CDR3 reads CASSGTGPSNYEQFF. The CDR3 DNA reads as TGTGCCAGCAGCGGAACTGGTCCGTCGAACTATGAGCAGTTCTTC.

V gene TRBV3-1 (or the pseudogene TRBV3-2) combines with J gene TRBJ1-6, with D perhaps TRBD1 (5 bases). The CDR3 contains 16 residues. Looked up from germline, CDR1 is LGHDT and CDR2 is YNNKEL (reference sequence). Deletions cut 1 base from V and 9 bases from J, with 16 bases between. CDR3 in amino acids: CASSQAGGGSGSPLHF. The CDR3 DNA reads as TGTGCCAGCAGCCAAGCCGGGGGGGGGTCTGGTTCACCCCTCCACTTT.

In this sample, this clone turned up a few times. The V call is TRBV5-1, the J call TRBJ2-2; possibly TRBD1 or TRBD2 for D (6 bases each). The CDR3 consists of 15 residues. Germline V CDR1 and CDR2: SGHRS, YFSETQ. Trimming pared 7 bases from V and 0 bases from J, leaving 13 bases between. The CDR3 loop is CASGQRASNTGELFF. CDR3 in DNA: TGCGCCAGCGGACAGCGGGCTTCGAACACCGGGGAGCTGTTTTTT. The variable domain in full, completed from reference TRBV5-1 and TRBJ2-2, reads KAGVTQTPRYLIKTRGQQVTLSCSPISGHRSVSWYQQTPGQGLQFLFEYFSETQRNKGNFPGRFSGRQFSNSRSEMNVSTLELGDSALYLCASGQRASNTGELFFGEGSRLTVL.

The chain combines TRBV2 with TRBJ2-7; D is undetermined. CDR3 length: 12 residues. The germline V gene has CDR1 SNHLY and CDR2 FYNNEI. V was trimmed by 7 bases and J by 3 bases, leaving 10 bases between them. As DNA, the CDR3 is TGTGCCAGCAAGGACCCAAACTACGAGCAGTACTTC. It is translated as CASKDPNYEQYF.

The rearrangement uses TRBV5-1 and TRBJ2-5, with 7 bases aligning to TRBD2. Germline assignment: CDR1 SGHRS and CDR2 YFSETQ. V lost 4 bases, J lost 4 bases, and 7 bases stayed unmatched. There are 14 residues in the CDR3. The CDR3 sequence is CASSPNREVETQYF. In nucleotides, the CDR3 is TGCGCCAGCAGCCCAAATCGGGAGGTAGAGACCCAGTACTTC.

This clone was seen once. The chain carries TRBV9 and TRBJ1-3; D perhaps matches TRBD1 (6 bases). Germline CDR1 reads SGDLS; CDR2 reads YYNGEE. The V end lost 0 bases, the J end lost 4 bases, and 14 bases lay between the germline ends. The CDR3 extends over 16 amino acids. CDR3 in amino acids: CASSVEQGSFGNTIYF. The CDR3 DNA reads as TGTGCCAGCAGCGTAGAGCAGGGGTCGTTCGGAAACACCATATATTTT. Full variable domain (outside the CDR3, taken from reference TRBV9 and TRBJ1-3): DSGVTQTPKHLITATGQRVTLRCSPRSGDLSVYWYQQSLDQGLQFLIQYYNGEERAKGNILERFSAQQFPDLHSELNLSSLELGDSALYFCASSVEQGSFGNTIYFGEGSWLTVV.

V and J are TRBV11-3 and TRBJ2-2; D unclear. Per the germline V gene, CDR1 is SGHNT and CDR2 is YENEEA. With 6 bases removed from V and 0 bases from J, the gap between germline ends came to 11 bases. The CDR3 is 15 residues long. CDR3 sequence reads: CASSKGKSNTGELFF. The DNA for the CDR3 is TGTGCCAGCAGTAAAGGGAAATCGAACACCGGGGAGCTGTTTTTT.

The V call is TRBV12-3 or TRBV12-4, the J call TRBJ1-2; 7 bases are shared with TRBD1. This CDR3 has 13 residues. The V and J ends lost 6 bases and 4 bases, in that order; junction bases with no gene match: 5. CDR3 protein: CASSGGTAYGYTF. The CDR3 DNA reads TGTGCCAGCAGCGGAGGGACAGCCTATGGCTACACCTTC.

The chain links TRBV18 to TRBJ1-5; 9 nucleotides match TRBD1. The junction had 2 bases not matched to a gene; V was cut back by 3 bases and J by 5 bases. CDR1 is KGHSH, CDR2 LQKENI, per germline. The CDR3 runs to 14 residues. The CDR3 is CASSPGTGHQPQHF. As DNA, the CDR3 is TGTGCCAGCTCACCTGGGACAGGGCATCAGCCCCAGCATTTT.

This sequence joins TRBV2 and TRBJ1-5; 9 bases line up with TRBD1. Losses at the gene ends were 11 bases for V and 6 bases for J; bases not matched to a gene: 8. From germline, CDR1 is SNHLY and CDR2 FYNNEI. The CDR3 sequence is 13 residues long. The CDR3 DNA reads as TGTGCCGTCAAGGGACAGGGCTCTCAGCCCCAGCATTTT. Its translation: CAVKGQGSQPQHF.

The genes are TRBV9 and TRBJ2-1; 7 bases map to TRBD1. Germline CDR1 and CDR2: SGDLS and YYNGEE. V trimming: 3 bases; J trimming: 1 base; junction bases outside the gene matches: 7. There are 16 residues in the CDR3. The chain's CDR3 is CASSGGQPLSYNEQFF. CDR3 DNA: TGTGCCAGCAGCGGGGGACAGCCACTTTCCTACAATGAGCAGTTCTTC.